This TCR beta chain originates from a study of Ad26.COV2.S vaccination and SARS-CoV-2 variants. Turning to the study itself: Each vaccinee took Ad26.COV2.S intramuscularly, once or twice 56 days apart. Points from the study as a whole: The analyses of TCR breadth and depth may have understated the size of total T cell responses.

Indicated treatment: around 19 received Ad26.COV2.S at low or high dose, single or two shots; 5 received placebo; per-sample allocation not given. Material that was analyzed had been drawn on day 63 after the first vaccine or placebo injection. Boston provided a donor who was an adult aged 18-55 years. The germline CDR1 and CDR2 sequences are MGHRA and YSYEKL. Trimming removed 0 bases from V and 2 bases from J; junction bases left unmatched: 9. The CDR3 totals 17 residues. As regards this clone: As yet, its antigen is unknown.

Profiling relied on immunoSEQ multiplex PCR, and the TCRdb table lists in-frame clones only, not all of them. Of roughly 380,000 clones listed, around 83% are singletons. The clonotype originates from a person between 18 and 65 years old who received the Ad26.COV2.S COVID-19 vaccine or a placebo. The sequenced sample was peripheral blood, obtained in a trial of Ad26.COV2.S vaccine versus placebo. The J gene is TRBJ2-5, the V gene TRBV4-1; TRBD2 matches 7 bases. The CDR3 region has the DNA TGCGCCAGCAGCCAAGAGGCTGGTTGGGGGGGGCAAGAGACCCAGTACTTC. This sequence encodes CASSQEAGWGGQETQYF.